This TCR beta chain was profiled in a study of Graves' ophthalmopathy and Graves' hyperthyroidism. Study results and limitations: Blood also held most thyroid clonotypes expanded above 0.001 frequency.

TCR beta CDR3 regions were amplified from RNA transcripts. Investigators did first-round RT-PCR with HTBI primers, then second-round multiplex PCR. TCRdb passed the multiplex PCR reads through MiXCR, listing each CDR3 protein once. The repertoire holds some 170,000 distinct CDR3 sequences, with approximately 40% as singletons. CDR1 and CDR2 (germline): MNHNS, SASEGT. V was trimmed by 8 bases and J by 1 base, leaving 8 bases between them. The CDR3 totals 12 residues. About this clonotype: Its antigen is unidentified.

Sample: peripheral blood. V gene TRBV6-1 combines with J gene TRBJ2-5; no firm D call. The clonotype comes from a man younger than 40 with Graves' ophthalmopathy. The CDR3 loop is CASWVLQETQYF. The CDR3 DNA reads TGTGCCAGCTGGGTTCTCCAAGAGACCCAGTACTTC.